The clone carrying this TCR beta chain came up many times. The data were taken from a study of T cells in Graves' hyperthyroidism and ophthalmopathy. Per germline, CDR1 LGHDT and CDR2 YNNKEL (reference sequence). The CDR3 is 15 residues long. V lost 1 base to trimming and J lost 7 bases, with 14 bases between them. Regions amplified from RNA transcripts were the TCR beta CDR3 regions. The TCR CDR3 first-round RT-PCR relied on the HTBI primer set. TCRdb passed the multiplex PCR reads through MiXCR, listing each CDR3 protein once. Of more than 350,000 distinct CDR3 sequences in the sample, over 12% are singletons; the top ten hold roughly 19%.

The TCR sequence derives from a woman aged 55-69 years with Graves' ophthalmopathy. The sample comprised blood. The rearrangement joins TRBV3-1 to TRBJ2-1; D possibly corresponds to TRBD2 (6 bases). The CDR3 is CASSQASVAVNEQFF. CDR3 DNA: TGTGCCAGCAGCCAAGCCTCCGTAGCGGTAAATGAGCAGTTCTTC.